A single sample gave rise to the 30 T cell receptor beta chains below, sequenced in a study of shared clonotypes between healthy human individuals. Some clones are missing from TCRdb's copy, which holds only in-frame ones; the method was immunoSEQ multiplex PCR. The sample consists of about 1.1 million clones, 75% to 85% of them appearing once. Input material: memory CD4+ T cells from PBMCs. Described subset: CD45RA-negative fraction. These receptors all stem from a man in his late teens or twenties in good health. Some clones in this sample may be carry-over from other donors' samples.

The V call is TRBV5-1, the J call TRBJ2-3; maybe TRBD2 (6 bases). The CDR3 loop spans 14 amino acids. Trimming removed 4 bases from V and 5 bases from J, with 14 bases in between. Per germline, CDR1 SGHRS and CDR2 YFSETQ. CDR3 nucleotides: TGCGCCAGCAGCCCCAGCGGGTTAGGAGATACGCAGTATTTT. It yields the protein CASSPSGLGDTQYF. The full variable domain, completed using reference TRBV5-1 and TRBJ2-3, is KAGVTQTPRYLIKTRGQQVTLSCSPISGHRSVSWYQQTPGQGLQFLFEYFSETQRNKGNFPGRFSGRQFSNSRSEMNVSTLELGDSALYLCASSPSGLGDTQYFGPGTRLTVL.

This clone was detected a few times. The chain carries TRBV7-7 and TRBJ2-7, with 8 bases fitting TRBD2. Germline V lookup: CDR1 SSHAT, CDR2 FNYEAQ (reference sequence). The trim removed 5 bases at V and 2 bases at J, leaving 2 bases unmatched. This CDR3 spans 13 amino acids. CDR3 sequence (DNA): TGTGCCAGCAGCCACGGGAGGGCCTACGAGCAGTACTTC. Protein: CASSHGRAYEQYF.

Only a few counts were recorded for this clone. This chain uses TRBV9 with TRBJ1-1; D is perhaps TRBD1 (6 bases). Germline loops: CDR1 SGDLS, CDR2 YYNGEE. V gave up 3 bases and J gave up 3 bases, with 12 bases separating them. The CDR3 consists of 14 residues. In DNA form, the CDR3 reads TGTGCCAGCAGCGCAAGGGGGTTGGACACTGAAGCTTTCTTT. Translating it yields CASSARGLDTEAFF.

With respect to this clone: The sample carries other DNA sequences with the same CDR3. The gene calls are TRBV2 and TRBJ1-5; TRBD1 might be the D (5 bases). Germline V CDR1 and CDR2: SNHLY, FYNNEI. V lost 3 bases to trimming and J lost 0 bases, with 9 bases between them. The length of the CDR3 is 15 residues. CDR3 DNA sequence: TGTGCCAGCAGTGAGGGGGGACTTAGCAATCAGCCCCAGCATTTT. Protein product: CASSEGGLSNQPQHF. Full variable domain (missing parts from reference TRBV2 and TRBJ1-5): EPEVTQTPSHQVTQMGQEVILRCVPISNHLYFYWYRQILGQKVEFLVSFYNNEISEKSEIFDDQFSVERPDGSNFTLKIRSTKLEDSAMYFCASSEGGLSNQPQHFGDGTRLSIL.

This chain joins TRBV19 and TRBJ2-7, with D possibly being TRBD2 (6 bases). Germline loops: CDR1 LNHDA, CDR2 SQIVND (reference sequence). The germline V and J ends were trimmed by 3 bases and 0 bases, with 12 bases remaining between them. The CDR3 has 15 residues. The CDR3, as DNA: TGTGCCAGTAGTATTGGGGGACTTAGCTCCTACGAGCAGTACTTC. Its protein product is CASSIGGLSSYEQYF.

The V gene is TRBV28, the J gene TRBJ1-2; TRBD1 matches at 7 bases. The ends lost 2 bases at V and 7 bases at J; junction bases unmatched: 7. CDR3 length: 14 amino acids. The germline V gene encodes CDR1 MDHEN and CDR2 SYDVKM. CDR3: CASSLHDRVGGYTF. The CDR3 DNA reads as TGTGCCAGCAGTTTACACGACAGGGTTGGTGGCTACACCTTC.

The V and J genes are TRBV2 and TRBJ1-3; 10 bases align to TRBD1. Germline-derived CDR1 and CDR2 are SNHLY and FYNNEI. J lost 0 bases, V lost 6 bases, and 8 bases had no gene match. The CDR3 runs to 17 residues. The CDR3 loop is CASSAPGQGNSGNTIYF. The CDR3, as DNA: TGTGCCAGCAGCGCACCGGGACAGGGGAACTCTGGAAACACCATATATTTT.

This clone was recorded only once. The identical CDR3 is also encoded by other nucleotide sequences in the sample. This chain connects TRBV7-2 to TRBJ2-7; possibly TRBD1 for D (6 bases). Trimming cost V 2 bases and J 4 bases, with 12 bases left between them. The CDR3 loop spans 14 amino acids. CDR1 is SGHTA, CDR2 FQGNSA, per germline. CDR3 sequence: CASSLRQGPYEQYF. Here the CDR3 DNA reads TGTGCCAGCAGCTTAAGGCAGGGGCCTTACGAGCAGTACTTC.

As concerns this clone: This may be a read error, as it is one base from a much larger clone. This chain links TRBV7-9 with TRBJ2-5; D uncertain. The CDR3 is 11 amino acids. The germline V gene has CDR1 SEHNR and CDR2 FQNEAQ (reference sequence). V lost 3 bases to trimming and J lost 4 bases, with 3 bases between them. CDR3 residues: CASSFTETQYF. CDR3 DNA sequence: TGTGCCAGCAGCTTTACAGAGACCCAGTACTTC.

This clone was seen a handful of times. The sample carries other DNA sequences with the same CDR3. This rearrangement joins TRBV9 to TRBJ2-3; possibly TRBD2 for D (6 bases). Germline-derived CDR1 and CDR2 are SGDLS and YYNGEE. There are 15 residues in the CDR3. V was pared by 2 bases and J by 2 bases, with 12 bases between. Written as DNA, the CDR3 is TGTGCCAGCAGCGTGGTGGGAGGAGACACAGATACGCAGTATTTT. Translated, it gives CASSVVGGDTDTQYF.

This clone has only one observation. V gene TRBV27 combines with J gene TRBJ1-2, with D maybe TRBD1 (6 bases). Looked up from germline, CDR1 is MNHEY and CDR2 is SMNVEV (reference sequence). This CDR3 contains 15 residues. V lost 8 bases and J 7 bases, leaving 23 bases between the germline ends. The CDR3: CASGERSGGGTGYTF. In DNA form, the CDR3 reads TGTGCCAGCGGGGAGAGGTCGGGGGGCGGGACTGGCTACACCTTC.

This chain joins TRBV18 and TRBJ1-2; the D is unclear. V lost 3 bases to trimming and J lost 5 bases, with 13 bases between them. This CDR3 is 14 amino acids long. Germline CDR1 is KGHSH and CDR2 is LQKENI. CDR3 protein: CASSPGYEDYGYTF. The CDR3 nucleotides read TGTGCCAGCTCACCGGGTTATGAGGATTATGGCTACACCTTC.

In this sample, this clone turned up once. Other DNA variants within this sample encode the same CDR3. This rearrangement joins TRBV18 to TRBJ1-1; possible D gene TRBD1, 5 bases. The CDR3 runs 15 residues. Germline assignment: CDR1 KGHSH and CDR2 LQKENI. V dropped 3 bases and J dropped 1 base, with 12 bases sitting between them. As DNA, the CDR3 is TGTGCCAGCTCACCTTTCGGGCAGGGGAACACTGAAGCTTTCTTT. This codes for CASSPFGQGNTEAFF.

The table lists this clone with many counts. The sample holds other DNA sequences that translate to the same CDR3. V gene TRBV11-3 combines with J gene TRBJ2-7, with 7 bases that match TRBD1. The CDR3 consists of 14 residues. CDR1 and CDR2 (germline): SGHNT, YENEEA. The trim removed 6 bases at V and 0 bases at J, leaving 5 bases unmatched. CDR3 sequence reads: CASSPGGSSYEQYF. The CDR3 DNA sequence: TGTGCCAGCAGTCCAGGGGGAAGCTCCTACGAGCAGTACTTC.

This clone showed up many times. J is TRBJ2-5 and V is TRBV4-3; 10 positions agree with TRBD2. The CDR3 spans 14 residues. With 9 bases clipped from V and 2 bases from J, the junction kept 6 bases outside the gene matches. In germline, CDR1 is LGHNA, CDR2 YSLEER. CDR3 sequence reads: CARRTSGLQETQYF. The CDR3 coding sequence is TGCGCCAGAAGGACTAGCGGACTACAAGAGACCCAGTACTTC.

The V and J genes are TRBV6-1 and TRBJ1-5, with 7 bases lining up with TRBD1. CDR3 length: 15 residues. V lost 7 bases and J lost 7; bases outside the gene matches: 13. Per germline, CDR1 MNHNS and CDR2 SASEGT. The CDR3 sequence is CASKGLTGTGQPQHF. CDR3 bases: TGTGCCAGCAAAGGTTTGACAGGGACGGGGCAGCCCCAGCATTTT.

This chain joins TRBV7-9 and TRBJ1-1; D is possibly TRBD1 (5 bases). The CDR3 runs 13 residues. Between the trimmed V and J ends, which lost 1 base and 6 bases, there was a span of 9 bases. Germline loops: CDR1 SEHNR, CDR2 FQNEAQ (reference sequence). Written as DNA, the CDR3 is TGTGCCAGCAGCTTAGTTACGGGGGCTGAAGCTTTCTTT. This sequence encodes CASSLVTGAEAFF.

V usage is TRBV5-1 and J usage is TRBJ1-3; D gene ambiguous. Trimming left V 0 bases short and J 0 bases short, with 13 bases between. The CDR3 is made up of 17 amino acids. Germline CDR1 is SGHRS and CDR2 is YFSETQ. The CDR3 coding sequence is TGCGCCAGCAGCTTGGGGATAGGCCCGAGCTCTGGAAACACCATATATTTT. Its translation: CASSLGIGPSSGNTIYF.

This clone appeared a few times. The rearrangement joins TRBV15 to TRBJ1-5; possibly TRBD1 for D (6 bases). There are 13 residues in the CDR3. With 8 bases removed from V and 3 bases from J, the gap between germline ends came to 11 bases. Germline V lookup: CDR1 LNHNV, CDR2 YYDKDF (reference sequence). The CDR3 spells CATRGQFNQPQHF. The CDR3 nucleotides read TGTGCCACCCGGGGGCAGTTCAATCAGCCCCAGCATTTT. Complete variable domain (other parts from reference TRBV15 and TRBJ1-5): DAMVIQNPRYQVTQFGKPVTLSCSQTLNHNVMYWYQQKSSQAPKLLFHYYDKDFNNEADTPDNFQSRRPNTSFCFLDIRSPGLGDTAMYLCATRGQFNQPQHFGDGTRLSIL.

As regards this clone: The identical CDR3 is also encoded by other nucleotide sequences in the sample. V gene TRBV5-6 combines with J gene TRBJ1-2; 7 bases map to TRBD1. V was clipped by 4 bases and J by 8 bases; unmatched bases: 2. The CDR3 has 11 amino acids. In germline, CDR1 is SGHDT, CDR2 YYEEEE. The CDR3: CASSNRGGYTF. CDR3 nucleotide sequence: TGTGCCAGCAGCAACAGGGGCGGCTACACCTTC.

The V and J genes are TRBV14 and TRBJ2-7; TRBD1 is a possible D gene (6 bases). The CDR3 contains 13 residues. Trimming pared 0 bases from V and 6 bases from J, leaving 9 bases between. Germline V gene lookup returns CDR1 SGHDN and CDR2 FVKESK. The CDR3: CASSQDLRGEQYF. The CDR3 DNA sequence: TGTGCCAGCAGCCAAGATCTCAGGGGCGAGCAGTACTTC.

This chain connects TRBV9 to TRBJ2-3; D call uncertain. Germline V lookup: CDR1 SGDLS, CDR2 YYNGEE. The length of the CDR3 is 17 residues. Between the trimmed V and J ends, which lost 2 bases and 0 bases, there was a span of 16 bases. Here the CDR3 DNA reads TGTGCCAGCAGCGTCTCCACTGGCCCCAAGAGCACAGATACGCAGTATTTT. This encodes CASSVSTGPKSTDTQYF.

The rearrangement joins TRBV11-2 to TRBJ1-3; D gene uncertain. The CDR3 has 15 residues. Looked up from germline, CDR1 is SGHAT and CDR2 is FQNNGV. V lost 2 bases to trimming and J lost 11 bases, with 19 bases between them. This CDR3 reads CASSLSLSSTFAIYF. Here the CDR3 DNA reads TGTGCCAGCAGCTTATCACTTAGTTCGACATTCGCCATATATTTT.

This clone was detected once. The chain has TRBV7-6 and TRBJ2-5, with D perhaps matching TRBD2 (6 bases). The V gene lost 2 bases and the J gene lost 4 bases, with 20 bases spanning the gap. The CDR3 is made up of 17 amino acids. CDR1 SGHVS and CDR2 FNYEAQ come from the germline V gene. The CDR3 reads CASSLRSSANSGETQYF. CDR3 DNA: TGTGCCAGCAGCTTAAGGTCTAGCGCGAATTCAGGAGAGACCCAGTACTTC.

The chain joins TRBV28 to TRBJ1-5; D is undetermined. The CDR3 contains 19 residues. Germline V gene sequence: CDR1 MDHEN, CDR2 SYDVKM. The V end was cut by 1 base, the J end by 1 base, with 20 bases between. CDR3: CASSLLRAGQALSNQPQHF. For the CDR3, the DNA is TGTGCCAGCAGTTTATTGAGGGCAGGCCAGGCCTTGAGCAATCAGCCCCAGCATTTT.

The rearrangement uses TRBV7-2 and TRBJ2-1; D unclear. Germline CDR1 reads SGHTA; CDR2 reads FQGNSA. V was shortened by 1 base and J by 0 bases, with 7 bases between the two germline ends. The CDR3 has 15 amino acids. CDR3 in DNA: TGTGCCAGCAGCTTAGACCTCGGCTCCTACAATGAGCAGTTCTTC. This encodes CASSLDLGSYNEQFF.

The rearrangement links TRBV18 to TRBJ2-2; unclear D gene. In germline, CDR1 is KGHSH, CDR2 LQKENI. V lost 3 bases, J lost 2 bases, and 10 bases lay in between. The CDR3 is 15 amino acids. CDR3 bases: TGTGCCAGCTCACCGGCGGTAGACAACACCGGGGAGCTGTTTTTT. Encoded protein: CASSPAVDNTGELFF.

The CDR3 nucleotides are TGCGCCAGCAGCTGGGACACCGGCGTGAGTGACCAGTACTTC. Translation: CASSWDTGVSDQYF. The genes are TRBV5-1 and TRBJ2-5; maybe TRBD1 (6 bases). V was pared by 3 bases and J by 10 bases, with 19 bases between. There are 14 residues in the CDR3. CDR1 and CDR2 (germline): SGHRS, YFSETQ.

This clone has only one observation. V usage is TRBV7-2 and J usage is TRBJ2-4; D gene uncertain. V lost 1 base and J lost 2, with 9 bases in between. CDR3 length: 15 amino acids. Germline CDR1 SGHTA, CDR2 FQGNSA. CDR3 amino acids: CASSLGGVSKNIQYF. DNA for the CDR3: TGTGCCAGCAGCTTAGGCGGCGTGTCCAAAAACATTCAGTACTTC.

This rearrangement joins TRBV2 to TRBJ2-5; 10 bases align to TRBD2. CDR3 length: 15 amino acids. The germline V gene has CDR1 SNHLY and CDR2 FYNNEI. V trimming: 6 bases; J trimming: 2 bases; junction bases outside the gene matches: 6. The CDR3 nucleotides read TGTGCCAGCAGAGCAGGACTAGCGGAACAAGAGACCCAGTACTTC. Encoded protein: CASRAGLAEQETQYF.